A single sample is the source of the 29 T cell receptor beta chains below, sequenced in a study of T-cell memory formation after mild COVID-19. TCRdb analysed the 5' RACE reads with MiXCR anew, one entry per CDR3 protein. This table has 550,000 to 600,000 distinct CDR3 sequences, about 22% appearing once. Sequenced input: PBMCs or a T cell subset sorted from them (not recorded which). These receptors were collected from an adult woman who had mild COVID-19 (a few samples of this study predate the infection). Cell type and time point are not known.

The chain joins TRBV29-1 to TRBJ2-7, with unresolved D. The CDR3 is made up of 12 amino acids. In germline, CDR1 is SQVTM, CDR2 ANQGSEA. V was clipped by 1 base and J by 5 bases, with 9 bases between them. CDR3 coding DNA: TGCAGCGTTGAAGTTCGTTTACACGAGCAGTACTTC. Translating it yields CSVEVRLHEQYF.

The table lists this clonotype with a few counts. This chain connects TRBV19 to TRBJ1-1; 7 nucleotides align to TRBD1. The ends lost 3 bases at V and 4 bases at J; junction bases unmatched: 5. This CDR3 spans 14 amino acids. Germline V gene data show CDR1 as LNHDA and CDR2 as SQIVND (reference sequence). CDR3 region: CASSISTGTTEAFF. In nucleotides, the CDR3 is TGTGCCAGTAGTATCTCGACAGGGACCACTGAAGCTTTCTTT.

This clonotype was seen a few times. This chain links TRBV28 with TRBJ2-1; the match to TRBD2 covers 10 bases. Germline CDR1 reads MDHEN; CDR2 reads SYDVKM. CDR3 length: 15 amino acids. After removal of 2 bases from V and 6 bases from J, the junction contained 4 bases not matched to a gene. CDR3 nucleotides: TGTGCCAGCAGTTTAACCAGCGGGAGGGCCAATGAGCAGTTCTTC. It specifies CASSLTSGRANEQFF.

This clonotype has more than one count but fewer than ten. The chain employs TRBV5-1 and TRBJ2-2; D call uncertain. V was trimmed by 4 bases and J by 11 bases, leaving 9 bases between them. Germline V gene data show CDR1 as SGHRS and CDR2 as YFSETQ. CDR3 length: 11 amino acids. In DNA, the CDR3 is TGCGCCAGCAGCGCCGACCGAGAGCTGTTTTTT. It encodes CASSADRELFF.

This sequence joins TRBV30 and TRBJ1-2; D gene unclear. This CDR3 has 15 residues. Trimming shortened V by 0 bases and J by 8 bases, and 19 bases separated the two germline ends. CDR1 and CDR2 from the germline V gene are GTSNPN and SVGIG (reference sequence). The CDR3 DNA follows: TGTGCCTGGAGTGTACTTGGAACCGGGTCTTTGGGCTACACCTTC. Its protein is CAWSVLGTGSLGYTF.

This clonotype appeared a few times. The J gene is TRBJ2-7, the V gene TRBV12-3 or TRBV12-4, with D possibly being TRBD1 or TRBD2 (5 bases each). V was clipped by 3 bases and J by 5 bases, with 14 bases between them. The CDR3 is 14 residues long. The DNA of the CDR3 is TGTGCCAGCAGTTTTCCGGGACGAGCGAACGAGCAGTACTTC. Translation gives CASSFPGRANEQYF.

This clonotype has more than one count but fewer than ten. The junction differs from germline at one of its ends, possibly a read error. As DNA, the CDR3 is TGTGCCAGCAGTGAATGGGGCAGCACGGATACGCAGTATTTT. Its translation: CASSEWGSTDTQYF. This rearrangement joins TRBV25-1 to TRBJ2-3, with a tentative D call TRBD1 (5 bases). Germline V gene sequence: CDR1 MGHDK, CDR2 SYGVNS. The CDR3 consists of 14 residues.

This clonotype was counted between two and nine times. The CDR3 spells CAWSTRQGRRPYEQYF. The CDR3 DNA reads as TGTGCCTGGAGTACCCGCCAGGGGCGTCGGCCCTACGAGCAGTACTTC. V is TRBV30 and J is TRBJ2-7; D perhaps matches TRBD1 (6 bases). In germline, CDR1 is GTSNPN, CDR2 SVGIG (reference sequence). V shed 2 bases and J shed 2 bases, with 19 bases lying between them. The CDR3 consists of 16 residues.

This clonotype was found a few times. The chain employs TRBV7-9 and TRBJ2-2; the match to TRBD2 covers 9 bases. CDR1 and CDR2 from the germline V gene are SEHNR and FQNEAQ (reference sequence). Trimming took 0 bases from V and 1 from J; bases not matched to a gene: 3. The CDR3 contains 17 residues. This CDR3 reads CASSLAETSGNTGELFF. The CDR3 DNA is TGTGCCAGCAGCTTAGCGGAGACTAGCGGGAACACCGGGGAGCTGTTTTTT.

The genes are TRBV3-1 and TRBJ2-7; TRBD1 matches 7 bases. Germline V gene sequence: CDR1 LGHDT, CDR2 YNNKEL (reference sequence). The CDR3 has 14 residues. Trimming cost V 5 bases and J 4 bases; bases outside gene matches: 8. The CDR3 sequence: CASSDQTGSYEQYF. Here the CDR3 DNA reads TGTGCCAGCAGCGATCAGACAGGGTCTTACGAGCAGTACTTC.

J is TRBJ2-4 and V is TRBV11-2; D not certain. V lost 7 bases and J 0 bases, leaving 13 bases between the germline ends. Germline V CDR1 and CDR2: SGHAT, FQNNGV. This CDR3 region has 15 residues. The CDR3, as DNA: TGTGCCAGCAACCAACTTCCCCTAGCCAAAAACATTCAGTACTTC. Its protein is CASNQLPLAKNIQYF.

This clonotype occurred a few times. V usage is TRBV30 and J usage is TRBJ2-4; 9 positions agree with TRBD1. The CDR3 loop spans 12 amino acids. Germline V CDR1 and CDR2: GTSNPN, SVGIG (reference sequence). Germline trimming cut 3 bases from V and 7 bases from J; bases unmatched to any gene: 1. The CDR3 sequence: CAWRTGGNIQYF. The CDR3 bases are TGTGCCTGGAGGACAGGGGGGAACATTCAGTACTTC.

This clonotype was seen a few times. The chain links TRBV29-1 to TRBJ1-1, with a possible D match to TRBD1 (5 bases). Trimming removed 6 bases from V and 5 bases from J, with 13 bases in between. The CDR3 spans 12 residues. Germline CDR1 and CDR2: SQVTM and ANQGSEA. The CDR3 is CSVGVSGTEAFF. The CDR3 nucleotides read TGCAGCGTCGGTGTCTCAGGGACTGAAGCTTTCTTT.

This clonotype showed up just a few times. The gene calls are TRBV15 and TRBJ1-1; 9 nucleotides match TRBD1. This CDR3 is 14 amino acids long. Germline CDR1 is LNHNV and CDR2 is YYDKDF (reference sequence). J was trimmed by 4 bases and V by 6 bases; bases with no gene match: 6. CDR3 sequence: CATRPDRGSTEAFF. The CDR3 DNA reads as TGTGCCACCAGACCGGACAGGGGTAGCACTGAAGCTTTCTTT.

This chain joins TRBV7-9 and TRBJ2-3; 13 nucleotides match TRBD2. CDR1 and CDR2 (germline): SEHNR, FQNEAQ (reference sequence). V was clipped by 5 bases and J by 4 bases; unmatched bases: 3. This CDR3 comprises 15 residues. The CDR3 region is CASSILAGGADTQYF. CDR3 DNA sequence: TGTGCCAGCAGCATACTAGCGGGAGGGGCAGATACGCAGTATTTT.

The J gene is TRBJ2-1, the V gene TRBV7-9, with a possible D match to TRBD1 (5 bases). The CDR3 has 17 amino acids. The germline V gene has CDR1 SEHNR and CDR2 FQNEAQ (reference sequence). V was trimmed by 2 bases and J by 5 bases, leaving 19 bases between them. CDR3 bases: TGTGCCAGCAGCTTACCCCGAAGGGCAGGGTTGGACAATGAGCAGTTCTTC. Residues: CASSLPRRAGLDNEQFF.

This clonotype was observed a few times. The chain combines TRBV20-1 with TRBJ1-1; D unresolved. The V gene's germline CDR1 is DFQATT and CDR2 SNEGSKA (reference sequence). V was trimmed by 5 bases and J by 3 bases, leaving 16 bases between them. The length of the CDR3 is 14 residues. The CDR3 loop reads CSAPKEGLHTEAFF. In DNA, the CDR3 is TGCAGTGCTCCGAAGGAGGGCCTTCACACTGAAGCTTTCTTT.

This clonotype was detected a few times. The genes are TRBV7-9 and TRBJ1-1; D remains ambiguous. Trimming removed 5 bases from V and 3 bases from J, with 16 bases in between. This CDR3 has 15 residues. CDR1 and CDR2 (germline): SEHNR, FQNEAQ (reference sequence). CDR3 sequence (DNA): TGTGCCAGCAGCCTAGAAAACAGACCCTACACTGAAGCTTTCTTT. Translation: CASSLENRPYTEAFF.

This sequence joins TRBV18 and TRBJ2-7; TRBD1 matches 7 bases. J lost 6 bases, V lost 5 bases, and 7 bases had no gene match. The germline V gene encodes CDR1 KGHSH and CDR2 LQKENI. The CDR3 has 13 amino acids. The CDR3 region has the DNA TGTGCCAGCTCATCGACAGGGAAGTCCGAGCAGTACTTC. Translating gives CASSSTGKSEQYF.

In this sample, this clonotype turned up many times. The CDR3 is CASSLTGYTEAFF. The CDR3 DNA reads TGTGCCAGCAGTTTAACGGGGTACACTGAAGCTTTCTTT. This chain uses TRBV12-3 or TRBV12-4 with TRBJ1-1; D is unresolved. V shed 2 bases and J shed 3 bases, with 7 bases lying between them. The CDR3 consists of 13 residues.

The sample holds a few counts of this clonotype. V gene TRBV29-1 combines with J gene TRBJ1-1; D is unclear. Germline lookup yields CDR1 SQVTM and CDR2 ANQGSEA. V lost 7 bases and J lost 3, with 12 bases in between. CDR3 size: 12 residues. CDR3: CSAKDGYTEAFF. In DNA, the CDR3 is TGCAGCGCAAAGGACGGATACACTGAAGCTTTCTTT.

The chain joins TRBV6-2 or TRBV6-3 to TRBJ2-3; the D gene could be TRBD1 or TRBD2 (5 bases each). Germline CDR1 MNHEY, CDR2 SVGEGT. The CDR3 length is 14 residues. The V end was cut by 5 bases, the J end by 7 bases, with 16 bases between. CDR3 protein: CASSPTGRGNTQYF. CDR3 bases: TGTGCCAGCAGTCCCACGGGACGTGGGAATACGCAGTATTTT.

This clonotype was found a few times. The chain couples TRBV3-1 to TRBJ2-1; D uncertain. The germline V gene has CDR1 LGHDT and CDR2 YNNKEL (reference sequence). The CDR3 totals 13 residues. Trimming removed 0 bases at V and 6 bases at J, with 6 bases between. This CDR3 is CASSQDHSNEQFF. The CDR3 DNA reads as TGTGCCAGCAGCCAAGATCACAGCAATGAGCAGTTCTTC.

A few counts support this clonotype. The J gene is TRBJ1-2, the V gene TRBV7-9; the D gene is possibly TRBD1 (6 bases). Between the trimmed V and J ends, which lost 4 bases and 1 base, there was a span of 10 bases. In germline, CDR1 is SEHNR, CDR2 FQNEAQ (reference sequence). The CDR3 has 14 residues. This chain's CDR3 is CASSSKGGNYGYTF. In nucleotides, the CDR3 is TGTGCCAGCAGCTCGAAGGGGGGTAACTATGGCTACACCTTC.

A few counts support this clonotype. The genes are TRBV2 and TRBJ1-3; D is unclear. Germline V CDR1 and CDR2: SNHLY, FYNNEI. The V end lost 1 base, the J end lost 3 bases, and 4 bases lay between the germline ends. This CDR3 is built from 13 residues. CDR3 sequence: CASSEDLGNTIYF. The CDR3 DNA sequence: TGTGCCAGCAGTGAAGACCTTGGAAACACCATATATTTT.

This clonotype was counted a few times. The rearrangement links TRBV27 to TRBJ2-7; 7 bases agree with TRBD2. J was trimmed by 3 bases and V by 1 base; bases with no gene match: 12. CDR3 length: 17 amino acids. CDR1 and CDR2 from the germline V gene are MNHEY and SMNVEV (reference sequence). The CDR3 DNA reads TGTGCCAGCAGTTTATATCCTAGCGGTTTCCTTGTCTACGAGCAGTACTTC. Encoded protein: CASSLYPSGFLVYEQYF.

The chain combines TRBV9 with TRBJ1-1, with D hard to call. Germline assignment: CDR1 SGDLS and CDR2 YYNGEE. The CDR3 runs to 14 residues. Trimming removed 4 bases at V and 3 bases at J, with 13 bases between. The CDR3 loop is CASSSQGFDTEAFF. The CDR3 DNA follows: TGTGCCAGCAGCTCCCAAGGATTCGACACTGAAGCTTTCTTT.

This clonotype appeared a few times. CDR3 nucleotide sequence: TGCAGCGTTGTGTACAGGGCCTCCGAGGGCTACACCTTC. Translation gives CSVVYRASEGYTF. The V call is TRBV29-1, the J call TRBJ1-2, with D perhaps TRBD1 (6 bases). CDR1 and CDR2 from the germline V gene are SQVTM and ANQGSEA. This CDR3 region has 13 residues. V was pared by 4 bases and J by 8 bases, with 17 bases between.

This clonotype came up a few times. J is TRBJ2-5 and V is TRBV4-1, with 7 bases matching TRBD2. The J segment lost 3 bases and the V segment lost 1 base, leaving 2 bases of the junction unmatched. Germline lookup yields CDR1 MGHRA and CDR2 YSYEKL. This CDR3 is 14 amino acids long. The CDR3 region is CASSQGLAKETQYF. The CDR3 DNA reads as TGCGCCAGCAGCCAAGGACTAGCAAAAGAGACCCAGTACTTC.